This T cell receptor beta chain emerged from a study of shared clonotypes between healthy human individuals. The study's findings and limits: The study sampled only blood, and tissue repertoires likely differ.

Notes on this clone: Its antigen remains unknown.

V lost 0 bases and J lost 4; bases outside the gene matches: 3. The germline gives CDR1 SGHNT, CDR2 YENEEA. CDR3 length: 16 amino acids. Several immunoSEQ 96-well plates shared each subset's DNA, each plate a replicate. Using immunoSEQ multiplex PCR, the repertoire was profiled, and TCRdb retains in-frame clones only, with some absent. This sample has millions of clones, with roughly 95% found just once. In the CD4+ fraction, cells were divided into CD45RA+ naive and CD45RA-negative memory subsets. Source material: naive CD4+ T cells sorted from blood. Subset: CD45RA+ positively selected. V usage is TRBV11-3 and J usage is TRBJ2-2; the match to TRBD1 covers 9 bases. The sequence came from a man aged 18 to 30 in good health. CDR3 residues: CASSLEQGASTGELFF. The CDR3 region has the DNA TGTGCCAGCAGCTTAGAACAGGGGGCGAGCACCGGGGAGCTGTTTTTT.